These T cell receptor beta chains were read from a single sample in a study of a mutant IDH1 vaccine in newly diagnosed glioma. The repertoire was sequenced with immunoSEQ multiplex PCR; TCRdb's copy has only in-frame clones and lacks some. The data hold approximately 36,000 clones, with roughly 80% observed a single time. Sample: PBMCs, taken from a glioma patient treated with radiotherapy, temozolomide or both. All receptors derive from a man in his forties with glioma. Some clones in this sample may be carry-over from other donors' samples. CDR3s include the opening cysteine and the closing phenylalanine or tryptophan. The order of the fields is V gene, clone size, J gene, D gene, CDR3 protein, CDR3 DNA. D genes are given only for firm matches. A clone size is listed for some rows: how often the clone was seen (once, few, many), or a class if it is expanded.

TRBV6-5	NA	TRBJ2-1	NA	CASSLGPSYNEQFF	TGTGCCAGCTCTCTGGGCCCCTCCTACAATGAGCAGTTCTTC
TRBV4-3	NA	TRBJ2-2	NA	CASSQDPPRTNTGELFF	TGCGCCAGCAGCCAAGATCCCCCCCGGACCAACACCGGGGAGCTGTTTTTT
TRBV2	NA	TRBJ1-1	NA	CASVRVGSDTEAFF	TGTGCCAGCGTTAGAGTGGGTTCAGACACTGAAGCTTTCTTT
TRBV14	NA	TRBJ1-5	NA	CASSQDWGPNQPQHF	TGTGCCAGCAGCCAAGATTGGGGGCCCAATCAGCCCCAGCATTTT
TRBV6-5	few	TRBJ1-2	NA	CASSYNSNYGYTF	TGTGCCAGCAGTTACAACAGTAACTATGGCTACACCTTC
TRBV6-5	NA	TRBJ1-3	NA	CASRSDRTGNTIYF	TGTGCCAGCAGGAGTGACAGGACTGGAAACACCATATATTTT
TRBV27	few	TRBJ1-2	NA	CASSSGYGYTF	TGTGCCAGCAGTTCAGGTTATGGCTACACCTTC
TRBV2	NA	TRBJ2-3	NA	CASSETADTQYF	TGTGCCAGCAGTGAAACGGCAGATACGCAGTATTTT
TRBV7-2	NA	TRBJ1-2	TRBD1	CASSFKPGQINYGYTF	TGTGCCAGCAGCTTCAAACCGGGACAGATAAACTATGGCTACACCTTC
TRBV5-5	NA	TRBJ2-7	TRBD1	CASSWTTGDSSYEQYF	TGTGCCAGCAGCTGGACGACAGGGGACAGCTCCTACGAGCAGTACTTC
TRBV9	once	TRBJ2-7	NA	CASSPQGESEQYF	TGTGCCAGCAGCCCCCAAGGGGAGAGCGAGCAGTACTTC
TRBV11-3	NA	TRBJ2-7	NA	CASSLDGDEQYF	TGTGCCAGCAGCTTAGATGGGGACGAGCAGTACTTC
TRBV10-3	NA	TRBJ2-1	NA	CAISRDTSPSSYNEQFF	TGTGCCATCAGCCGGGACACTTCCCCGAGCTCCTACAATGAGCAGTTCTTC
TRBV7-9	NA	TRBJ1-6	NA	CASSFDNSPLHF	TGTGCCAGCAGCTTCGATAATTCACCCCTCCACTTT
TRBV7-6	NA	TRBJ2-5	TRBD2	CASSLERSRGGETQYF	TGTGCCAGCAGCTTAGAAAGGTCGCGGGGGGGGGAGACCCAGTACTTC
TRBV11-2	once	TRBJ1-1	NA	CASSLDVLRTLEAFF	TGTGCCAGCAGCTTAGATGTCCTGCGTACTCTTGAAGCTTTCTTT
TRBV4-1	NA	TRBJ1-2	TRBD1	CASSQQTGDGGYTF	TGCGCCAGCAGCCAACAGACAGGGGATGGCGGCTACACCTTC
TRBV5-1	NA	TRBJ1-2	TRBD1	CASSLSPSRQGGALGTF	TGCGCCAGCAGCTTGTCCCCTTCTCGACAGGGAGGCGCTCTAGGCACCTTC
TRBV6-1	NA	TRBJ2-2	NA	CASSEGFYTGELFF	TGTGCCAGCAGTGAAGGTTTTTACACCGGGGAGCTGTTTTTT
TRBV2	NA	TRBJ2-3	NA	CASSWASHTDTQYF	TGTGCCAGCAGCTGGGCTAGCCACACAGATACGCAGTATTTT
TRBV20-1	NA	TRBJ1-1	NA	CSASLFTEAFF	TGCAGTGCTAGTTTATTCACTGAAGCTTTCTTT
TRBV5-4	NA	TRBJ2-7	NA	CASSSGLIYEQYF	TGTGCCAGCAGTTCAGGACTGATCTACGAGCAGTACTTC
TRBV10-3	NA	TRBJ2-7	TRBD1	CATSPPGQLPYEQYF	TGTGCCACCTCTCCCCCGGGACAGCTTCCCTACGAGCAGTACTTC
TRBV2	NA	TRBJ2-2	NA	CASIDDHGANTGELFF	TGTGCCAGCATCGATGACCACGGGGCGAACACCGGGGAGCTGTTTTTT
TRBV19	NA	TRBJ1-1	NA	CASSINVLMNTEAFF	TGTGCCAGTAGTATTAACGTCCTGATGAACACTGAAGCTTTCTTT
TRBV5-1	NA	TRBJ2-3	NA	CASSRRTDTQYF	TGCGCCAGCAGCCGAAGAACAGATACGCAGTATTTT
TRBV7-2	NA	TRBJ2-1	NA	CASSLGPGYNEQFF	TGTGCCAGCAGCTTAGGGCCAGGGTACAATGAGCAGTTCTTC
TRBV28	NA	TRBJ2-5	NA	CASSFSFGEETQYF	TGTGCCAGCAGCTTCTCGTTCGGGGAAGAGACCCAGTACTTC
TRBV7-9	NA	TRBJ1-2	NA	CASSLNGEGYTF	TGTGCCAGCAGCTTAAACGGGGAAGGCTACACCTTC
TRBV5-1	NA	TRBJ2-5	TRBD2	CASSGPSGQETQYF	TGCGCCAGCAGCGGGCCTAGCGGACAAGAGACCCAGTACTTC
TRBV12-5	NA	TRBJ2-3	NA	CASGSGLSTDTQYF	TGTGCTAGTGGCTCAGGACTGAGCACAGATACGCAGTATTTT
TRBV7-9	NA	TRBJ2-7	NA	CASSTGARYEQYF	TGTGCCAGCAGCACGGGGGCGCGGTACGAGCAGTACTTC
TRBV28	NA	TRBJ2-2	NA	CASSPVYREYTGELFF	TGTGCCAGCAGTCCTGTTTACAGGGAGTACACCGGGGAGCTGTTTTTT